These T cell receptor beta chains were read from a single sample in a study of blood T cell repertoires in COVID-19. This table comes from immunoSEQ multiplex PCR, and its TCRdb copy is limited to in-frame clones, with some not included. The sample includes about 78,000 clones, roughly 91% seen only once; the top ten take roughly 1%. The sequencing sample was made of peripheral blood. The receptors derive from a woman aged 50 to 60 in a cohort sampled during active COVID-19. CDR3s include the opening cysteine and the closing phenylalanine or tryptophan.

V: TRBV12-3/TRBV12-4; J: TRBJ1-1; CDR3: CASSTTANTEAFF
V: TRBV3-1/TRBV3-2; J: TRBJ2-7; CDR3: CASSQRWEGEQYF
V: TRBV7-9; J: TRBJ2-7; CDR3: CASSYGGSGPSSYEQYF
V: TRBV28; J: TRBJ1-1; CDR3: CASSLGGENTEAFF
V: TRBV7-3; J: TRBJ1-1; CDR3: CASSLTRDMNTEAFF
V: TRBV5-1; J: TRBJ2-7; CDR3: CASSLGTGSSYEQYF
V: TRBV28; J: TRBJ2-4; CDR3: CASSPPGLAGAGF
V: TRBV5-1; J: TRBJ2-3; CDR3: CASAREGTDTQYF
V: TRBV28; J: TRBJ1-5; CDR3: CASSTGTKQPQHF
V: TRBV10-2; J: TRBJ2-7; CDR3: CASSFPGTGSYEQYF
V: TRBV5-1; J: TRBJ1-3; CDR3: CASSARAGGNTIYF
V: TRBV5-1; J: TRBJ2-1; CDR3: CASSLEVREGYNEQFF
V: TRBV19; J: TRBJ2-7; CDR3: CASSTGTGWAYEQYF
V: TRBV19; J: TRBJ1-2; CDR3: CASSTTGTANYGYTF
V: TRBV27; J: TRBJ1-3; CDR3: CASRSHSGNTIYF
V: TRBV12-3/TRBV12-4; J: TRBJ1-4; CDR3: CASSLGEGEKLFF
V: TRBV28; J: TRBJ2-6; CDR3: CASSIGQSPPGANVLTF
V: TRBV27; J: TRBJ2-1; CDR3: CASRSTGNPYNEQFF
V: TRBV6-5; J: TRBJ2-1; CDR3: CASWESGRANNEQFF